These T cell receptor beta chains were read from a single sample in a study of CD8+ T cells in alopecia areata. Method: immunoSEQ multiplex PCR; TCRdb's copy keeps in-frame clones and lacks some. This sample has 160,000 or so clones, with just over 65% found just once. This specimen was CD8+ T cells sorted from blood, taken at week 0. The receptors stem from a human donor with alopecia areata. CDR3s leave out the opening cysteine and the closing phenylalanine or tryptophan. A D gene is named only where the DNA matches it firmly.

d_call: TRBD2
v_call: TRBV2
j_call: TRBJ2-1
cdr3_aa: ASRGKSGGVNEQF

d_call: NA
v_call: TRBV19
j_call: TRBJ1-5
cdr3_aa: ASSDKLGGNQPQH

d_call: TRBD2
v_call: TRBV14
j_call: TRBJ2-7
cdr3_aa: ASSGQESGGTYEQY

d_call: NA
v_call: TRBV4-1
j_call: TRBJ1-5
cdr3_aa: ASSQDVGQTSNQPQH

d_call: NA
v_call: TRBV5-1
j_call: TRBJ1-1
cdr3_aa: ASSLDLGVNTEAF

d_call: TRBD1
v_call: TRBV10-3
j_call: TRBJ2-1
cdr3_aa: AIQGAGGSYNEQF

d_call: NA
v_call: TRBV11-2
j_call: TRBJ2-6
cdr3_aa: ASSRNTFFLT

d_call: NA
v_call: TRBV28
j_call: TRBJ1-6
cdr3_aa: ASSLWTLNSPLH

d_call: NA
v_call: TRBV27
j_call: TRBJ2-2
cdr3_aa: ASNFSEGTGELF

d_call: TRBD2
v_call: TRBV5-6
j_call: TRBJ2-5
cdr3_aa: ASSQNDGGEY

d_call: TRBD1
v_call: TRBV29-1
j_call: TRBJ2-3
cdr3_aa: SVVNEEQGVLATDTQY

d_call: TRBD2
v_call: TRBV6-6
j_call: TRBJ2-3
cdr3_aa: ASSSGGGRDTQY

d_call: NA
v_call: TRBV5-6
j_call: TRBJ2-1
cdr3_aa: ASSLGRGEQF

d_call: NA
v_call: TRBV29-1
j_call: TRBJ2-5
cdr3_aa: SVETGWETQY

d_call: TRBD1
v_call: TRBV27
j_call: TRBJ1-5
cdr3_aa: ASSLDGTGGQPQH

d_call: NA
v_call: TRBV19
j_call: TRBJ2-3
cdr3_aa: AVKPGPLRTDTQY

d_call: NA
v_call: TRBV9
j_call: TRBJ2-3
cdr3_aa: ASSVDFGGGRDTDTQY